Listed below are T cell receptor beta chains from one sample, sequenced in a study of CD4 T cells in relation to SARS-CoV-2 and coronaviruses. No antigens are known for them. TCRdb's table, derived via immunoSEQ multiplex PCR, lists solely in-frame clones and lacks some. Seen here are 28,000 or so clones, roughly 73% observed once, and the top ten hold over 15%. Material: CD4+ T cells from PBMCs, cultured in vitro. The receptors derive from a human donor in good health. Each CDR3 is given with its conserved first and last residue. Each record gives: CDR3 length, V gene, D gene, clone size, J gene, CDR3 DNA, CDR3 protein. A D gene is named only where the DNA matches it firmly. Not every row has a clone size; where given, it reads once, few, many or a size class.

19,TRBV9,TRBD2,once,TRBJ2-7,TGTGCCAGCAGCGCCGGAGGGACTAGCGGGAGTTGGCGTGAAGTCGAGCAGTACTTC,CASSAGGTSGSWREVEQYF
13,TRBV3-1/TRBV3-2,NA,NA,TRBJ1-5,TGTGCCAGCAGCCAAGGGGGGGGTCAGCCCCAGCATTTT,CASSQGGGQPQHF
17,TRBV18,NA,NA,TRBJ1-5,TGTGCCAGCTCACCAACCCTTCTTCAGGGCGGCAATCAGCCCCAGCATTTT,CASSPTLLQGGNQPQHF
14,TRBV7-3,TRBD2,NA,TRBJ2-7,TGTGCCAGCAGCTTACTAGCGGGTAGCTCCGAGCAGTACTTC,CASSLLAGSSEQYF
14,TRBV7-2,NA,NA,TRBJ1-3,TGTGCCAGCAGCTTATCGAGCTCTGGAAACACCATATATTTT,CASSLSSSGNTIYF
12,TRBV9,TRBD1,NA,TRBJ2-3,TGTGCCAGCAGTGCAGGGGGAGATACGCAGTATTTT,CASSAGGDTQYF
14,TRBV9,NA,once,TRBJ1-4,TGTGCCAGCAGCGTGGGGGGGCCTAATGAAAAACTGTTTTTT,CASSVGGPNEKLFF
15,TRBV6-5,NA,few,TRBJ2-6,TGTGCCAGCAGTTACAGGAGCTCTGGGGCCAACGTCCTGACTTTC,CASSYRSSGANVLTF
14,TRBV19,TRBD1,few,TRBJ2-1,TGTGCCAGTAGCTTGACAGGGTCCTACAATGAGCAGTTCTTC,CASSLTGSYNEQFF
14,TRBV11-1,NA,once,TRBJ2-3,TGTGCCAGCAGACGGGGGACTAGCACAGATACGCAGTATTTT,CASRRGTSTDTQYF
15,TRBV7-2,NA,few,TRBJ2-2,TGTGCCAGCAGCCCGACCCGGGCCTCGACCGGGGAGCTGTTTTTT,CASSPTRASTGELFF
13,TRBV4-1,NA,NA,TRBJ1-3,TGCGCCAGCAGCCAAGTAGGGGGGTACACCATATATTTT,CASSQVGGYTIYF
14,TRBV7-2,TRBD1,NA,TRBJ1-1,TGTGCCAGCAGCGCGGACAGGGTGGGCACTGAAGCTTTCTTT,CASSADRVGTEAFF
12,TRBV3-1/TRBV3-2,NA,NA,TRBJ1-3,TGTGCCAGCAGTCACAGGGTATCCACCATATATTTT,CASSHRVSTIYF
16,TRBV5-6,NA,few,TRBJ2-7,TGTGCCAGCAACATGAGATTCGGGCCCAGCAACTACGAGCAGTACTTC,CASNMRFGPSNYEQYF
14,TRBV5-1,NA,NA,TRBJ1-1,TGCGCCAGCAGCTTGGGGGACGGGCGGGTTGAAGCTTTCTTT,CASSLGDGRVEAFF
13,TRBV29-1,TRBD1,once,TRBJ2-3,TGCAGCGCTAGACAGGGGAGAACAGATACGCAGTATTTT,CSARQGRTDTQYF
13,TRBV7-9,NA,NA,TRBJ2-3,TGTGCCAGCAGGGTGGACAGCACAGATACGCAGTATTTT,CASRVDSTDTQYF
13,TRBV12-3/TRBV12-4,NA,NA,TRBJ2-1,TGTGCCAGCAGACTATCTTCCTACAATGAGCAGTTCTTC,CASRLSSYNEQFF
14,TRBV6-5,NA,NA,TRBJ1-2,TGTGCCAGCAGTTACTCTCAGGACAACTATGGCTACACCTTC,CASSYSQDNYGYTF
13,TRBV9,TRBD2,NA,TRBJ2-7,TGTGCCAGCAGCGCCTCCTTGGGAGGGGAGCAGTACTTC,CASSASLGGEQYF
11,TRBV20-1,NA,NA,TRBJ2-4,TGCAGTGCTTCCGAAGAAAACATTCAGTACTTC,CSASEENIQYF
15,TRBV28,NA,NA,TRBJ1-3,TGTGCCAGCAGTTTCACCATTCCCTCTGGAAACACCATATATTTT,CASSFTIPSGNTIYF
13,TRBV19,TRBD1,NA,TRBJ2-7,TGTGCCAGTAGTCTCCGGACAGGCCTCGAGCAGTACTTC,CASSLRTGLEQYF
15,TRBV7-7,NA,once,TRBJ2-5,TGTGCTAGCAGCTTTCCAGTACAGGGAGCAGAGACCCAGTACTTC,CASSFPVQGAETQYF
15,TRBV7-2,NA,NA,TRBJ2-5,TGTGCCAGCAGATTGGGGGGAGACAGGCAAGAGACCCAGTACTTC,CASRLGGDRQETQYF
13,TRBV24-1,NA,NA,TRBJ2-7,TGTGCCACCAGTGATTTGGAAGTCTACGAGCAGTACTTC,CATSDLEVYEQYF
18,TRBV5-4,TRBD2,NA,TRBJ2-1,TGTGCCAGCGGATTGACTAGCGGGATGGTTAGGTCCTACAATGAGCAGTTCTTC,CASGLTSGMVRSYNEQFF
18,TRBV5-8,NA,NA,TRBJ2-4,TGTGCCAGCAGCTTGGCCACGCGACTGGCCCCGCTGGGTGGTAGACAGTACTTC,CASSLATRLAPLGGRQYF
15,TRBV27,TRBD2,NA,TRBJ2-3,TGTGCCAGCACCCAAACTGGACTAGCTGGAGATACGCAGTATTTT,CASTQTGLAGDTQYF
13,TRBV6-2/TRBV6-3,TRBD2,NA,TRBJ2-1,TGTGCCAGCAGTTACGGACTAGCGTCTAGGCAGTTCTTC,CASSYGLASRQFF
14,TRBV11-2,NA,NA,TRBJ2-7,TGTGCCAGCAGCCCATCTCCGGGGCCCTACGAGCAGTACTTC,CASSPSPGPYEQYF
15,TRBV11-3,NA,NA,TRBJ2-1,TGTGCCAGCAGCTTAGGACGGGGACAATACAATGAGCAGTTCTTC,CASSLGRGQYNEQFF
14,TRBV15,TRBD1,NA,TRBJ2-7,TGTGCCACCAGCAGGGACAGGGGCTCCTACGAGCAGTACTTC,CATSRDRGSYEQYF
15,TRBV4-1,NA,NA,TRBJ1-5,TGCGCCAGCAGCCAAGATGGGGACATATATCAGCCCCAGCATTTT,CASSQDGDIYQPQHF
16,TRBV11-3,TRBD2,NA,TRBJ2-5,TGTGCCAGCAGCCCAGGGACTAGCGGACTCCAAGAGACCCAGTACTTC,CASSPGTSGLQETQYF
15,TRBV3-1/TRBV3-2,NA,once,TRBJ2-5,TGTGCCAGCAGCCTTTCGAGTTTTCTACAAGAGACCCAGTACTTC,CASSLSSFLQETQYF
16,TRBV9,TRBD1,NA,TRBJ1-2,TGTGCCAGCAGCTTGCGGACAGGGGATCAATTGGATGGCTACACCTTC,CASSLRTGDQLDGYTF
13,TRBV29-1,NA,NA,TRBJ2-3,TGCAGCGTTGCGGCTGGCCGCAAGGATACGCAGTATTTT,CSVAAGRKDTQYF
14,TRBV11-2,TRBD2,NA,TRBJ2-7,TGTGCCAGCAGCTCTACTAGCGGCTCCTACGAGCAGTACTTC,CASSSTSGSYEQYF
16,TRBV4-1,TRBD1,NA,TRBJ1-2,TGCGCCAGCAGCCAACGTTTGAGGGGGCGGAACTATGGCTACACCTTC,CASSQRLRGRNYGYTF
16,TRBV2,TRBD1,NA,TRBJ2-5,TGTGCCAGCAGTGAAGTAGGGGCAGGGGGCGCGGAGACCCAGTACTTC,CASSEVGAGGAETQYF
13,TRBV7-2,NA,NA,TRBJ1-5,TGTGCCAGCAGCGGTTGGAGCAATCAGCCCCAGCATTTT,CASSGWSNQPQHF
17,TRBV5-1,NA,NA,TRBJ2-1,TGCGCCAGCAGCTTGGTGGGACACAATTTACTTTACAATGAGCAGTTCTTC,CASSLVGHNLLYNEQFF
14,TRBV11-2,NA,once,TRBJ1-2,TGTGCCAGCAATTCCCCGACGGAATATCATGGCTACACCTTC,CASNSPTEYHGYTF
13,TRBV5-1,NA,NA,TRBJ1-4,TGCGCCAGCAGCTTATCAACTAATGAAAAACTGTTTTTT,CASSLSTNEKLFF